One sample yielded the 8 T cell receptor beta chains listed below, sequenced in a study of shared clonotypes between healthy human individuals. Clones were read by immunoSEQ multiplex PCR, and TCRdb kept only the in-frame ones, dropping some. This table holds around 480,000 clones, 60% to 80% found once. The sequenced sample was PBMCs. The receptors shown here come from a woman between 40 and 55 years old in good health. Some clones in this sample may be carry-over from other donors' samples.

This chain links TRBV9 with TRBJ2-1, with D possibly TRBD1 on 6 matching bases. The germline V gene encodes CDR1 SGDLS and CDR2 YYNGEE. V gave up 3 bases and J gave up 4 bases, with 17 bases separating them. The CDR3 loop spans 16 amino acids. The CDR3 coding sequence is TGTGCCAGCAGCGCCGACCGGGACAAATGGTACAATGAGCAGTTCTTC. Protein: CASSADRDKWYNEQFF.

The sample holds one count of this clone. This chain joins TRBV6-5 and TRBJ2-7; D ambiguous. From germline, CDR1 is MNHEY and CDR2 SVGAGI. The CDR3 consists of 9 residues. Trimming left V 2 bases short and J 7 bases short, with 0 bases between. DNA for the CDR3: TGTGCCAGCAGTTACGAGCAGTACTTC. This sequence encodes CASSYEQYF.

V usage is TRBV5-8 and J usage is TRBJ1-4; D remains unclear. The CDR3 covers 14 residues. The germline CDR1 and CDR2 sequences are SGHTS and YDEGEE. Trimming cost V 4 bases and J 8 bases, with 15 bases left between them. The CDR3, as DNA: TGTGCCAGCAGCCCGGTGGGCTTGGGAGAAAAACTGTTTTTT. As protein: CASSPVGLGEKLFF.

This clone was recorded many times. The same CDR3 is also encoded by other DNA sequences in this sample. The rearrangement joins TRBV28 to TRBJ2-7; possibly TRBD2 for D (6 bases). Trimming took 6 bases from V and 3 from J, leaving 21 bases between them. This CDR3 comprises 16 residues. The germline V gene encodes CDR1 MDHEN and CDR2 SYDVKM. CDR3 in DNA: TGTGCCAGCAGGTCTGCGTGGGCAGGGACTTACTACGAGCAGTACTTC. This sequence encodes CASRSAWAGTYYEQYF.

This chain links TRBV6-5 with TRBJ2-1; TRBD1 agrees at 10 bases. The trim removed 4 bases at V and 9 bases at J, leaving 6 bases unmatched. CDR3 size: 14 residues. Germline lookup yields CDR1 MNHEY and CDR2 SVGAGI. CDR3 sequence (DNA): TGTGCCAGCAGTTTAGGACAGGGGGTCGGTGAGCAGTTCTTC. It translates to CASSLGQGVGEQFF.

The CDR3 nucleotides are TGTGCCAGCAGGGTCCGGGACAGGGGGTTAGGTGAGCAGTTCTTC. Translating gives CASRVRDRGLGEQFF. The rearrangement uses TRBV2 and TRBJ2-1; 11 bases align to TRBD1. Unmatched junction bases numbered 10, after V lost 6 bases and J lost 9 bases. Germline CDR1 SNHLY, CDR2 FYNNEI. This CDR3 spans 15 amino acids. Using reference TRBV2 and TRBJ2-1 for the parts outside the CDR3, the full variable domain is EPEVTQTPSHQVTQMGQEVILRCVPISNHLYFYWYRQILGQKVEFLVSFYNNEISEKSEIFDDQFSVERPDGSNFTLKIRSTKLEDSAMYFCASRVRDRGLGEQFFGPGTRLTVL.

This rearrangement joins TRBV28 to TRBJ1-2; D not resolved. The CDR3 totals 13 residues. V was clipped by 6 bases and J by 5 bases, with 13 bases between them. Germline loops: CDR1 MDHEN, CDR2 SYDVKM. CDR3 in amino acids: CASRSGNLYGYTF. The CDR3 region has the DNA TGTGCCAGCAGGTCCGGGAACTTGTATGGCTACACCTTC.

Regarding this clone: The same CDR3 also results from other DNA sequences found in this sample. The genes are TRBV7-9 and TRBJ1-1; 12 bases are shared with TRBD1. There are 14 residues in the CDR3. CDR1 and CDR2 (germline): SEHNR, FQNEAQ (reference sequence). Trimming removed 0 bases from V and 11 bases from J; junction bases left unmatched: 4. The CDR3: CASSLAGTGGEAFF. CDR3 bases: TGTGCCAGCAGCTTAGCCGGGACAGGGGGCGAGGCTTTCTTT.